The sequence of this T cell receptor (beta chain) was determined in a study of T cells after yellow fever vaccination. General study points: Some clonotypes were seen in both the CD4 and the CD8 compartments. These made up a small share and likely arose from convergent recombination. A faster peak, day 5 versus 15, was reached by the weaker secondary response.

Template switching by 5'RACE produced TCR cDNA, adding a universal primer site and UMIs. MiXCR, run by TCRdb on the 5' RACE reads, gives a single entry per CDR3 protein. This table has 350,000 to 450,000 distinct CDR3 sequences, 6.2% appearing once. Germline V gives CDR1 SEHNR, CDR2 FQNEAQ (reference sequence). The CDR3 is 14 residues long. Trimming cost V 1 base and J 8 bases, with 12 bases left between them. This clonotype was observed many times. Its target is not known. This clonotype originated in a man younger than 40 who received the YFV17D yellow fever vaccine. The specimen was PBMCs, collected 5 days after the yellow fever booster vaccination. The chain links TRBV7-9 to TRBJ1-3; D not resolved. The CDR3: CASSLGAAEDTIYF. The CDR3 region has the DNA TGTGCCAGCAGCTTAGGAGCCGCCGAAGACACCATATATTTT.